The next 31 T cell receptor beta chains were all read from a single sample in a study of blood T cell repertoires in COVID-19. Data came from immunoSEQ multiplex PCR; TCRdb stores just in-frame clones and leaves some out. The table lists hundreds of thousands of clones, about 91% of them singletons. The source material was peripheral blood. The receptors come from a woman in her 50s with COVID-19, enrolled during active disease.

The J gene is TRBJ1-2, the V gene TRBV2; 7 positions agree with TRBD1. V was pared by 6 bases and J by 6 bases, with 4 bases of the junction left unmatched. Germline V gene sequence: CDR1 SNHLY, CDR2 FYNNEI. The CDR3 consists of 12 residues. The CDR3 sequence: CASRRRGNGYTF. CDR3 DNA: TGTGCCAGCAGGCGCAGGGGGAATGGCTACACCTTC.

V gene TRBV7-2 combines with J gene TRBJ1-2; D remains unclear. Trimming took off 0 bases at V and 2 bases at J, with 4 bases between the two ends. The CDR3 totals 13 residues. Germline V gene data show CDR1 as SGHTA and CDR2 as FQGNSA. As DNA, the CDR3 is TGTGCCAGCAGCTTAGCACAGAACTATGGCTACACCTTC. This codes for CASSLAQNYGYTF.

The chain has TRBV6-5 and TRBJ2-7; 11 bases match TRBD1. V was pared by 7 bases and J by 1 base, with 6 bases of the junction left unmatched. The CDR3 is made up of 15 amino acids. Germline lookup yields CDR1 MNHEY and CDR2 SVGAGI. This CDR3 reads CASNHGQGASYEQYF. Here the CDR3 DNA reads TGTGCCAGCAACCACGGACAGGGGGCTTCCTACGAGCAGTACTTC.

The chain employs TRBV29-1 and TRBJ1-2, with TRBD1 matching over 7 bases. Looked up from germline, CDR1 is SQVTM and CDR2 is ANQGSEA. There are 16 residues in the CDR3. Trimming cost V 2 bases and J 4 bases; bases outside gene matches: 13. The CDR3 DNA is TGCAGCGTTGAAATCCGACAGGGAGGATTCATCTATGGCTACACCTTC. The encoded protein is CSVEIRQGGFIYGYTF. The entire variable domain, with the rest obtained from reference TRBV29-1 and TRBJ1-2, is as follows: SAVISQKPSRDICQRGTSLTIQCQVDSQVTMMFWYRQQPGQSLTLIATANQGSEATYESGFVIDKFPISRPNLTFSTLTVSNMSPEDSSIYLCSVEIRQGGFIYGYTFGSGTRLTVV.

CDR3 in amino acids: CASRLGLFSSGANVLTF. The CDR3 DNA reads as TGTGCCAGCAGACTTGGACTTTTTAGCTCTGGGGCCAACGTCCTGACTTTC. The chain uses TRBV2 and TRBJ2-6; tentative D call: TRBD2 (5 bases). Trimming shortened V by 6 bases and J by 0 bases, and 15 bases separated the two germline ends. Germline CDR1 reads SNHLY; CDR2 reads FYNNEI. This CDR3 is built from 17 residues.

The chain links TRBV9 to TRBJ1-2; no definite D call. Trimming removed 0 bases at V and 5 bases at J, with 14 bases between. The CDR3 has 15 amino acids. Germline V gives CDR1 SGDLS, CDR2 YYNGEE. This chain's CDR3 is CASSVVRDLSYGYTF. CDR3 nucleotide sequence: TGTGCCAGCAGCGTAGTGAGGGATCTTAGTTATGGCTACACCTTC. Full variable domain (outside the CDR3, taken from reference TRBV9 and TRBJ1-2): DSGVTQTPKHLITATGQRVTLRCSPRSGDLSVYWYQQSLDQGLQFLIQYYNGEERAKGNILERFSAQQFPDLHSELNLSSLELGDSALYFCASSVVRDLSYGYTFGSGTRLTVV.

The chain uses TRBV20-1 and TRBJ2-5, with 8 positions matching TRBD2. The CDR3 spans 15 residues. Losses at the gene ends were 3 bases for V and 3 bases for J; bases not matched to a gene: 9. The germline CDR1 and CDR2 sequences are DFQATT and SNEGSKA (reference sequence). The chain's CDR3 is CSASTDGGGKETQYF. The CDR3, as DNA: TGCAGTGCTAGTACTGATGGCGGGGGGAAAGAGACCCAGTACTTC.

Turning to this clone: Germline is not matched at one junction end, which may reflect a read error. The chain has TRBV5-6 and TRBJ2-7; D unclear. The CDR3 totals 14 residues. Germline assignment: CDR1 SGHDT and CDR2 YYEEEE. The CDR3 loop reads CASSLSGSSYEQYF. In DNA, the CDR3 is TGTGCAAGCAGCTTAAGTGGCTCGTCCTACGAGCAGTACTTC. The full variable domain, with the rest looked up from reference TRBV5-6 and TRBJ2-7, is DAGVTQSPTHLIKTRGQQVTLRCSPKSGHDTVSWYQQALGQGPQFIFQYYEEEERQRGNFPDRFSGHQFPNYSSELNVNALLLGDSALYLCASSLSGSSYEQYFGPGTRLTVT.

A single count supports this clone. The V and J genes are TRBV18 and TRBJ1-1, with 7 bases aligning to TRBD1. Germline CDR1 KGHSH, CDR2 LQKENI. This CDR3 contains 14 residues. J gave up 0 bases and V 5 bases, and 3 bases lay outside the gene matches. The CDR3 DNA sequence: TGTGCCAGCTCAGCGGGACAGATGAACACTGAAGCTTTCTTT. Translating gives CASSAGQMNTEAFF.

V gene TRBV6-5 combines with J gene TRBJ2-3, with TRBD1 matching 7 bases. This CDR3 region has 15 residues. J lost 6 bases, V lost 8 bases, and 14 bases had no gene match. The germline gives CDR1 MNHEY, CDR2 SVGAGI. CDR3 sequence reads: CASANLQGTTDTQYF. The CDR3 nucleotides read TGTGCCAGCGCTAACTTACAGGGGACAACCGATACGCAGTATTTT.

J is TRBJ1-5 and V is TRBV6-1; D is perhaps TRBD1 (5 bases). Trimming removed 2 bases at V and 0 bases at J, with 11 bases between. The CDR3 loop spans 16 amino acids. Germline lookup yields CDR1 MNHNS and CDR2 SASEGT. CDR3 residues: CASSEWGGYSNQPQHF. The CDR3 region has the DNA TGTGCCAGCAGTGAATGGGGCGGATATAGCAATCAGCCCCAGCATTTT.

The sample holds a few counts of this clone. V and J are TRBV28 and TRBJ2-7, with 7 bases lining up with TRBD1. The germline V gene encodes CDR1 MDHEN and CDR2 SYDVKM. The CDR3 is made up of 14 amino acids. V shed 4 bases, J shed 1 base, and the junction held 4 bases outside the gene matches. CDR3 sequence: CASSSSGGSYEQYF. The CDR3 DNA is TGTGCCAGCAGTTCCTCAGGGGGTTCCTACGAGCAGTACTTC.

The chain carries TRBV29-1 and TRBJ2-3; tentatively, D is TRBD1 (5 bases). Germline V gene lookup returns CDR1 SQVTM and CDR2 ANQGSEA. Trimming cost V 7 bases and J 4 bases, with 18 bases left between them. The CDR3 spans 14 residues. CDR3 nucleotide sequence: TGCAGCGCTGTGGCAGGGTTTAGTGCAGATACGCAGTATTTT. This sequence encodes CSAVAGFSADTQYF.

This chain connects TRBV6-5 to TRBJ1-4; perhaps TRBD1 as D (6 bases). Germline V gene lookup returns CDR1 MNHEY and CDR2 SVGAGI. V was clipped by 6 bases and J by 7 bases, with 15 bases between them. This CDR3 region has 14 residues. CDR3 sequence reads: CASRQGGGGEKLFF. The CDR3 bases are TGTGCCAGCAGGCAGGGAGGGGGAGGTGAAAAACTGTTTTTT.

This rearrangement joins TRBV7-6 to TRBJ2-3; tentative D call: TRBD2 (6 bases). The CDR3 length is 17 residues. The V gene lost 2 bases and the J gene lost 1 base, with 16 bases spanning the gap. The germline gives CDR1 SGHVS, CDR2 FNYEAQ. DNA for the CDR3: TGTGCCAGCAGCTTAACCCCTCGCAGGGAGGGCACAGATACGCAGTATTTT. Protein product: CASSLTPRREGTDTQYF.

This clone was recorded only once. The chain joins TRBV3-1 (or the pseudogene TRBV3-2) to TRBJ1-2; D might be TRBD1 (6 bases). The CDR3 loop spans 15 amino acids. CDR1 is LGHDT, CDR2 YNNKEL, per germline (reference sequence). V gave up 0 bases and J gave up 3 bases, with 11 bases separating them. Here the CDR3 reads CASSQDSDSYYGYTF. The CDR3 bases are TGTGCCAGCAGCCAAGACTCGGACAGTTACTATGGCTACACCTTC.

This chain uses TRBV12-5 with TRBJ2-1; 8 nucleotides agree with TRBD2. There are 15 residues in the CDR3. Germline V gene lookup returns CDR1 LGHNT and CDR2 FRNRAP. V shed 2 bases and J 8 bases; nucleotides not matched to a gene: 8. The CDR3 DNA follows: TGTGCTAGTGGTTTGCGACACGGGGGGGCCGATGAGCAGTTCTTC. Its translation: CASGLRHGGADEQFF.

The rearrangement uses TRBV4-2 and TRBJ1-1; D gene uncertain. Germline V gene lookup returns CDR1 LGHNA and CDR2 YNFKEQ. There are 14 residues in the CDR3. Between the trimmed V and J ends, which lost 4 bases and 5 bases, there was a span of 14 bases. The CDR3: CASSLSSGATEAFF. The CDR3 DNA is TGTGCCAGCAGCCTGTCATCGGGAGCGACTGAAGCTTTCTTT.

This clone was counted a single time. V and J are TRBV4-1 and TRBJ1-5, with 7 bases identical to TRBD1. The CDR3 covers 15 residues. V was clipped by 5 bases and J by 6 bases; unmatched bases: 10. Per the germline V gene, CDR1 is MGHRA and CDR2 is YSYEKL. As DNA, the CDR3 is TGCGCCAGCAGCAGGACAGGAGACGTAGGTCAGCCCCAGCATTTT. Translated: CASSRTGDVGQPQHF.

With respect to this clone: Other DNA variants within this sample encode the same CDR3. The J gene is TRBJ2-3, the V gene TRBV7-3; possibly TRBD2 for D (7 bases). Germline V CDR1 and CDR2: SGHTA, FQGTGA. The CDR3 loop spans 14 amino acids. V was trimmed by 2 bases and J by 6 bases, leaving 12 bases between them. CDR3 loop: CASSLAGAGDTQYF. The CDR3 bases are TGTGCCAGCAGCTTAGCGGGGGCAGGGGATACGCAGTATTTT. The entire variable domain, with the rest obtained from reference TRBV7-3 and TRBJ2-3, is as follows: GAGVSQTPSNKVTEKGKYVELRCDPISGHTALYWYRQSLGQGPEFLIYFQGTGAADDSGLPNDRFFAVRPEGSVSTLKIQRTERGDSAVYLCASSLAGAGDTQYFGPGTRLTVL.

The chain couples TRBV6-5 to TRBJ2-3, with 8 bases identical to TRBD1. The CDR3 has 14 amino acids. Germline values: CDR1 MNHEY, CDR2 SVGAGI. V was clipped by 8 bases and J by 4 bases; unmatched bases: 8. CDR3 amino acids: CASGDRGSSDTQYF. The CDR3 DNA is TGTGCCAGCGGCGACAGGGGAAGCTCAGATACGCAGTATTTT.

This clone was recorded a few times. This rearrangement joins TRBV27 to TRBJ1-2; TRBD1 is a possible D gene (6 bases). This CDR3 has 14 residues. The V end was cut by 6 bases, the J end by 0 bases, with 11 bases between. Germline CDR1 and CDR2: MNHEY and SMNVEV (reference sequence). The CDR3 region is CASRTTGANYGYTF. The CDR3 nucleotides read TGTGCCAGCAGGACGACAGGAGCTAACTATGGCTACACCTTC.

The rearrangement links TRBV18 to TRBJ2-3, with a tentative D call TRBD2 (5 bases). Germline V gives CDR1 KGHSH, CDR2 LQKENI. This CDR3 has 16 residues. The V and J ends lost 0 bases and 5 bases respectively, with 15 bases between them. The CDR3, as DNA: TGTGCCAGCTCACCACCTACCACGGGGAATAGAGATACGCAGTATTTT. Translated: CASSPPTTGNRDTQYF.

The rearrangement links TRBV6-5 to TRBJ2-2; TRBD2 agrees at 10 bases. Germline assignment: CDR1 MNHEY and CDR2 SVGAGI. The CDR3 covers 15 residues. Unmatched junction bases numbered 6, after V lost 4 bases and J lost 7 bases. The CDR3 nucleotides are TGTGCCAGCAGTTCAGCGGGGGGGCACGTCGGGGAGCTGTTTTTT. It specifies CASSSAGGHVGELFF.

This clone came up once. Different DNA sequences within this sample yield the same CDR3. The chain links TRBV9 to TRBJ1-1; possibly TRBD1 for D (6 bases). The germline V and J ends were trimmed by 0 bases and 4 bases, with 7 bases remaining between them. Germline CDR1 reads SGDLS; CDR2 reads YYNGEE. The CDR3 loop spans 13 amino acids. Written as DNA, the CDR3 is TGTGCCAGCAGCGTAGAAGGGGGCACTGAAGCTTTCTTT. The encoded protein is CASSVEGGTEAFF. The full variable domain, with the rest looked up from reference TRBV9 and TRBJ1-1, is DSGVTQTPKHLITATGQRVTLRCSPRSGDLSVYWYQQSLDQGLQFLIQYYNGEERAKGNILERFSAQQFPDLHSELNLSSLELGDSALYFCASSVEGGTEAFFGQGTRLTVV.

The chain has TRBV9 and TRBJ1-3; 7 bases map to TRBD1. Per germline, CDR1 SGDLS and CDR2 YYNGEE. This CDR3 is 16 amino acids long. Trimming removed 0 bases from V and 2 bases from J; junction bases left unmatched: 5. The chain's CDR3 is CASSVDEGAAGNTIYF. CDR3 nucleotide sequence: TGTGCCAGCAGCGTAGATGAGGGGGCGGCTGGAAACACCATATATTTT.

V gene TRBV6-5 combines with J gene TRBJ2-1, with D hard to call. Deletions cut 8 bases from V and 10 bases from J, with 12 bases between. This CDR3 spans 11 amino acids. CDR1 MNHEY and CDR2 SVGAGI come from the germline V gene. CDR3 region: CASGRGPEQFF. Here the CDR3 DNA reads TGTGCCAGCGGTCGAGGTCCCGAGCAGTTCTTC.

This clone was observed a single time. The gene calls are TRBV12-3 or TRBV12-4 and TRBJ2-2; 7 bases match TRBD2. This CDR3 is built from 13 residues. Losses at the gene ends were 10 bases for V and 9 bases for J; bases not matched to a gene: 11. CDR3 protein: CATAAGLGRELFF. DNA of the CDR3: TGTGCCACCGCCGCAGGACTAGGGAGGGAGCTGTTTTTT.

This rearrangement joins TRBV6-5 to TRBJ2-3; 7 nucleotides line up with TRBD1. The CDR3 extends over 15 amino acids. In germline, CDR1 is MNHEY, CDR2 SVGAGI. Germline trimming cut 4 bases from V and 1 base from J; bases unmatched to any gene: 5. The DNA of the CDR3 is TGTGCCAGCAGTTCACAGGGGTTGGGCACAGATACGCAGTATTTT. Translated, it gives CASSSQGLGTDTQYF.

The gene calls are TRBV6-5 and TRBJ1-5; D uncertain. V was clipped by 4 bases and J by 5 bases, with 15 bases between them. Germline V gene sequence: CDR1 MNHEY, CDR2 SVGAGI. CDR3 length: 15 residues. The CDR3 DNA reads TGTGCCAGCAGTTCAGGCTGGAATTTCGATCAGCCCCAGCATTTT. The encoded protein is CASSSGWNFDQPQHF.

The chain is built from TRBV3-1 (or the pseudogene TRBV3-2) and TRBJ2-1, with D perhaps TRBD2 (6 bases). The CDR3 has 14 residues. V was clipped by 2 bases and J by 5 bases, with 10 bases between them. Germline V gene lookup returns CDR1 LGHDT and CDR2 YNNKEL (reference sequence). The CDR3 region is CASSQLAEDNEQFF. The CDR3 DNA reads as TGTGCCAGCAGCCAATTAGCGGAGGACAATGAGCAGTTCTTC.